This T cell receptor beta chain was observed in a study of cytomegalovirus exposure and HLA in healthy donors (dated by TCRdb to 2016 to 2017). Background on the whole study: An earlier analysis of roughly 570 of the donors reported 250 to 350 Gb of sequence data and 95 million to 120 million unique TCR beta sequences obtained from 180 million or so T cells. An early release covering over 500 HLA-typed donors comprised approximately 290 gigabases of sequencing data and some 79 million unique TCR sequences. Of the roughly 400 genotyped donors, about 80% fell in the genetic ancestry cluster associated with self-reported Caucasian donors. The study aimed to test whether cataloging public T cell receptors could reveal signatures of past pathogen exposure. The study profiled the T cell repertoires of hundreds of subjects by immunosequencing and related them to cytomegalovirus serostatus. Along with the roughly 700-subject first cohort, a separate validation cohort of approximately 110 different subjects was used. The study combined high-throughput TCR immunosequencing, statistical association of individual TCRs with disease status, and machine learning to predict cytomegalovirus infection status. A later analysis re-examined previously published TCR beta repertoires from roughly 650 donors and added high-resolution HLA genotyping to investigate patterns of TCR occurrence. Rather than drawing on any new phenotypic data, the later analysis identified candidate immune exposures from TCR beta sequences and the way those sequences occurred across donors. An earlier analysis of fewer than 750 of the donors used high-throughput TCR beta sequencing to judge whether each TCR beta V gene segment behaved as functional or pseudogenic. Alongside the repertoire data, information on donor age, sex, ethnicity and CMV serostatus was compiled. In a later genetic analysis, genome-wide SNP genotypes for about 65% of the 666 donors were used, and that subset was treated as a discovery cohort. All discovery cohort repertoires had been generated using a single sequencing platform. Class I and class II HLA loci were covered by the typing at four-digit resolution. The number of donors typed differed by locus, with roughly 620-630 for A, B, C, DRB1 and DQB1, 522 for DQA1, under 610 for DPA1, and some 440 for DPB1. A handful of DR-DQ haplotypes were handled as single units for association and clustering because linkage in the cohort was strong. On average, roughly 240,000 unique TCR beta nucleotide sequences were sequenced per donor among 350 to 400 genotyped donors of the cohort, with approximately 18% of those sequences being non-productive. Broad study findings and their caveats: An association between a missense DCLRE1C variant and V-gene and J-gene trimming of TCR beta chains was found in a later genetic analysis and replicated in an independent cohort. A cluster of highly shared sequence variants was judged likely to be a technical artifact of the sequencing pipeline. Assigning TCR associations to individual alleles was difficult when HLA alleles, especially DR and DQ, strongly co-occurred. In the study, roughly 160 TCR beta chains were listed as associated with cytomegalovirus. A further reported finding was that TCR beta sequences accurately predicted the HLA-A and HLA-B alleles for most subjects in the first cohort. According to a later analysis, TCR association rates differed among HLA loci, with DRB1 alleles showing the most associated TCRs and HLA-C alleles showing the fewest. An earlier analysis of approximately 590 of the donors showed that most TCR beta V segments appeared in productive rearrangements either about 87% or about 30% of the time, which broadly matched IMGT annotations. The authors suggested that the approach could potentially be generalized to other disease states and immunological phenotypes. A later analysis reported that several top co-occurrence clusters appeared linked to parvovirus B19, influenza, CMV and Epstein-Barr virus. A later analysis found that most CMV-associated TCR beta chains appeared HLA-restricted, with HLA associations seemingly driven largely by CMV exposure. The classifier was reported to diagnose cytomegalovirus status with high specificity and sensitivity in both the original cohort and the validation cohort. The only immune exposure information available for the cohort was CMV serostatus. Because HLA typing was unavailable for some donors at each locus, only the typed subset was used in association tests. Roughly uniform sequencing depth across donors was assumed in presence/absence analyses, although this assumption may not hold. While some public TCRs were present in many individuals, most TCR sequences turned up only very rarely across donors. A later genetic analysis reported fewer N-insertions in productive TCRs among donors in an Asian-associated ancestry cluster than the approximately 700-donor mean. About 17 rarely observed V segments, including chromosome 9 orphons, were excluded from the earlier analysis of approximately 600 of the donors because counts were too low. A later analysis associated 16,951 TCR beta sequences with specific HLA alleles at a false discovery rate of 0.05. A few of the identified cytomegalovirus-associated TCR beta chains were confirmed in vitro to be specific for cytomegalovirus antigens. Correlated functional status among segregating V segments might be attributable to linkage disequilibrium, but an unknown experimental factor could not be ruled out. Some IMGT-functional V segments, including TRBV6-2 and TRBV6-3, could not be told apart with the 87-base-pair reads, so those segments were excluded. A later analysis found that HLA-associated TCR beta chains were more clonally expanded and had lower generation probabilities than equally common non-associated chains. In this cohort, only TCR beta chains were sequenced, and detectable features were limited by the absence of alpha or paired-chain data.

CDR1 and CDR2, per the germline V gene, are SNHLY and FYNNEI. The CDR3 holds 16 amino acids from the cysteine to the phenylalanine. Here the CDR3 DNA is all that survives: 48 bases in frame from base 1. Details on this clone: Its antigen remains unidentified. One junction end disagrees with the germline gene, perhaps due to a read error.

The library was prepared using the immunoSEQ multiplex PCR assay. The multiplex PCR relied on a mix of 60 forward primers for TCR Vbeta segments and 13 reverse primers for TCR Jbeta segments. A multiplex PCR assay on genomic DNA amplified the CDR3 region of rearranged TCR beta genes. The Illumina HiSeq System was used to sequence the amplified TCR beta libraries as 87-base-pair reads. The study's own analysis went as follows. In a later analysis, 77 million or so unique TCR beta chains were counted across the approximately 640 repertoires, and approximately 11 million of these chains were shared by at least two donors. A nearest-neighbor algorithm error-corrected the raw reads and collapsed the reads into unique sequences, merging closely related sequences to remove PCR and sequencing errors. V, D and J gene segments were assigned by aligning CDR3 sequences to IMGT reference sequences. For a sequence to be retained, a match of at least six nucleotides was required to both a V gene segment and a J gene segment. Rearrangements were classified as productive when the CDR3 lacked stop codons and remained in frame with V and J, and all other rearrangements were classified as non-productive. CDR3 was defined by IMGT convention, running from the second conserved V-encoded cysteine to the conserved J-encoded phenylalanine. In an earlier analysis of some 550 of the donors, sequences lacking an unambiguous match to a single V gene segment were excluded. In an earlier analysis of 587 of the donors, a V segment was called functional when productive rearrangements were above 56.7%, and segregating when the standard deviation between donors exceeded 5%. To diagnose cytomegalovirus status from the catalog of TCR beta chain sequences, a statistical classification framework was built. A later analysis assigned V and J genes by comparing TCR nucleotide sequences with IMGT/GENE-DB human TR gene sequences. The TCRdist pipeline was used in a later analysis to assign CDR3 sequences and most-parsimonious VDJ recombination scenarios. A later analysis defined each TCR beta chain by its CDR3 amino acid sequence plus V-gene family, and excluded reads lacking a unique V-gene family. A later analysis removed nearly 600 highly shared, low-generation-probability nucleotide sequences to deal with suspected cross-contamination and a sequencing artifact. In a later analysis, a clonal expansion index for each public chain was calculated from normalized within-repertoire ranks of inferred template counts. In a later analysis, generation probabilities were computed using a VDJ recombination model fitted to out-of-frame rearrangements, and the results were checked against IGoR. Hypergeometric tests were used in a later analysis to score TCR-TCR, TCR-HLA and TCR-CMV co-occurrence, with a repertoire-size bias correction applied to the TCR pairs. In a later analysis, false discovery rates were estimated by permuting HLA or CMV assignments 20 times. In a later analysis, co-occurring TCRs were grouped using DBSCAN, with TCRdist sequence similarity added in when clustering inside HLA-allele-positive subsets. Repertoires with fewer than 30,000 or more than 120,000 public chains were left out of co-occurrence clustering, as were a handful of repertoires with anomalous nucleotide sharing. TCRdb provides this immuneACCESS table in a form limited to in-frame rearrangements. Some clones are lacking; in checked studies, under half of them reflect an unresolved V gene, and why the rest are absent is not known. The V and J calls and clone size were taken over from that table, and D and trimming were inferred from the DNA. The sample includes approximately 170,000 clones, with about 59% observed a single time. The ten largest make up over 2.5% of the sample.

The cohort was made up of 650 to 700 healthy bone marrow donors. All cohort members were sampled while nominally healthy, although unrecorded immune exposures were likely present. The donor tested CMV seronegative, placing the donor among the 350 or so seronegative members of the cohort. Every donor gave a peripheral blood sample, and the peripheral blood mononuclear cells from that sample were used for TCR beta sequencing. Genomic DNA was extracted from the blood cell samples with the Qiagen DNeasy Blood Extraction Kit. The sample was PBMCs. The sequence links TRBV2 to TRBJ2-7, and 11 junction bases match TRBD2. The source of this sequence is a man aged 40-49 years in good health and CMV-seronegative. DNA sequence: TGTGCCACCAGTGGGACTAGCGGACGGAACCGCTGCGAGCAGTACTTC. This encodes CATSGTSGRNRCEQYF.